What follows is one T cell receptor (beta chain) and its context. Its matching antigen is unknown. The PCR made use of 60 Vbeta and 13 Jbeta primers. The assay was immunoSEQ multiplex PCR, and TCRdb's table has in-frame clones only and misses some. The data hold 140,000 to 150,000 clones, with roughly four fifths observed a single time. V gave up 2 bases and J gave up 2 bases, with 10 bases separating them. The germline CDR1 and CDR2 sequences are SNHLY and FYNNEI. This CDR3 has 14 amino acids. The data stem from a study of cytomegalovirus exposure and HLA in healthy donors. Study context: Researchers found that approximately 85% of just under 400 genotyped donors fell within the Caucasian-associated ancestry cluster. Regarding the study as a whole: Altogether, 150 to 200 TCR beta chains were recorded as cytomegalovirus-associated. The authors later found TCR association rates varying by HLA locus, with DRB1 most and HLA-C fewest. Researchers reported that a few CMV-associated chains were confirmed in vitro as CMV antigen-specific.

Sequenced input: PBMCs. The receptor's source is a middle-aged man in good health and CMV-seropositive. The rearrangement uses TRBV2 and TRBJ2-7, with D maybe TRBD2 (5 bases). In DNA form, the CDR3 reads TGTGCCAGCAGTGAACGGGGAACCACCTACGAGCAGTACTTC. Protein sequence: CASSERGTTYEQYF. Full variable domain (rest looked up from reference TRBV2 and TRBJ2-7): EPEVTQTPSHQVTQMGQEVILRCVPISNHLYFYWYRQILGQKVEFLVSFYNNEISEKSEIFDDQFSVERPDGSNFTLKIRSTKLEDSAMYFCASSERGTTYEQYFGPGTRLTVT.